This T cell receptor (beta chain) was captured by sequencing in a study of Ad26.COV2.S vaccination and SARS-CoV-2 variants. Study-wide points: Spike-specific TCR breadth was greater after Ad26.COV2.S than placebo.

The CDR3 loop spans 16 amino acids. J lost 10 bases, V lost 4 bases, and 11 bases had no gene match. Germline V gives CDR1 MGHDK, CDR2 SYGVNS. Sequencing used immunoSEQ multiplex PCR; TCRdb keeps in-frame clones, though not all of them. The sample has around 450,000 clones; nearly 90% are singletons. Regarding treatment: over 15 received Ad26.COV2.S at low or high dose, single or two shots; 5 received placebo; per-sample allocation not given. The investigators took samples on day 63 after the first vaccine or placebo injection. On this clone: The antigen is undetermined.

Sequenced material: peripheral blood, taken in a trial of Ad26.COV2.S vaccine versus placebo. The clonotype comes from a person between 18 and 65 years old who received the Ad26.COV2.S COVID-19 vaccine or a placebo. This rearrangement joins TRBV25-1 to TRBJ1-6, with TRBD1 matching over 9 bases. The CDR3 reads CASSASGTGLNSPLHF. The CDR3, as DNA: TGTGCCAGCAGTGCCTCCGGGACAGGGCTGAACTCACCCCTCCACTTT.